The 15 T cell receptor beta chains in this list originate from one sample, sequenced in a study of T cells in Graves' hyperthyroidism and ophthalmopathy. Amplification targeted TCR beta CDR3 regions from RNA transcripts. In the first-round RT-PCR of the TCR CDR3, the HTBI primer set was used. Each CDR3 protein gets one entry after TCRdb re-called the multiplex PCR reads with MiXCR. Here the sample spans roughly 380,000 distinct CDR3 sequences, approximately 15% being singletons. The specimen sequenced was blood. The receptor set was obtained from a man younger than 45 with Graves' hyperthyroidism that later progressed to Graves' ophthalmopathy.

This clonotype was recorded a few times. The chain links TRBV20-1 to TRBJ1-1; maybe TRBD1 (5 bases). From germline, CDR1 is DFQATT and CDR2 SNEGSKA (reference sequence). Deletions cut 5 bases from V and 4 bases from J, with 11 bases between. The CDR3 runs to 12 residues. CDR3 sequence: CSAPGRATEAFF. The CDR3 bases are TGCAGTGCTCCGGGACGGGCCACTGAAGCTTTCTTT.

This clonotype was counted ten times or more. This chain links TRBV18 with TRBJ2-1, with D perhaps given as TRBD1 or TRBD2 (6 bases each). The CDR3 loop spans 14 amino acids. Germline V CDR1 and CDR2: KGHSH, LQKENI. V dropped 4 bases and J dropped 8 bases, with 15 bases sitting between them. The CDR3 DNA sequence: TGTGCCAGCTCACTGGGACACGGAGGGGATGAGCAGTTCTTC. This encodes CASSLGHGGDEQFF. Variable domain in full (rest from reference TRBV18 and TRBJ2-1): NAGVMQNPRHLVRRRGQEARLRCSPMKGHSHVYWYRQLPEEGLKFMVYLQKENIIDESGMPKERFSAEFPKEGPSILRIQQVVRGDSAAYFCASSLGHGGDEQFFGPGTRLTVL.

The sample holds many counts of this clonotype. The chain combines TRBV11-1 with TRBJ1-1; D unresolved. The CDR3 extends over 11 amino acids. The V end was cut by 6 bases, the J end by 6 bases, with 8 bases between. From germline, CDR1 is SGHAT and CDR2 FQDESV (reference sequence). For the CDR3, the DNA is TGTGCCAGCAGGATGGGTGCTGAAGCTTTCTTT. Encoded protein: CASRMGAEAFF.

This clonotype showed up just a few times. This chain joins TRBV20-1 and TRBJ2-7; D uncertain. Trimming took off 6 bases at V and 7 bases at J, with 13 bases between the two ends. Germline-derived CDR1 and CDR2 are DFQATT and SNEGSKA (reference sequence). The CDR3 loop spans 11 amino acids. As DNA, the CDR3 is TGCAGTGCCAGTCCACCCGGAGAGCAGTACTTC. Translating it yields CSASPPGEQYF.

The table lists this clonotype with many counts. The rearrangement joins TRBV2 to TRBJ2-7; 9 nucleotides line up with TRBD2. CDR1 is SNHLY and CDR2 is FYNNEI in the germline V gene. With 0 bases clipped from V and 4 bases from J, the junction kept 10 bases outside the gene matches. CDR3 size: 17 residues. CDR3 DNA: TGTGCCAGCAGTGAAGCGCTTCGCAAGCGGGGGGTTTACGAGCAGTACTTC. It is translated as CASSEALRKRGVYEQYF. Full variable domain (outside the CDR3, taken from reference TRBV2 and TRBJ2-7): EPEVTQTPSHQVTQMGQEVILRCVPISNHLYFYWYRQILGQKVEFLVSFYNNEISEKSEIFDDQFSVERPDGSNFTLKIRSTKLEDSAMYFCASSEALRKRGVYEQYFGPGTRLTVT.

This chain links TRBV6-1 with TRBJ2-1, with no clear D. Trimming removed 6 bases from V and 0 bases from J, with 12 bases in between. Germline V gives CDR1 MNHNS, CDR2 SASEGT. CDR3 length: 15 amino acids. The CDR3 DNA sequence: TGTGCCAGCAGATACAGACCGAACTCCTACAATGAGCAGTTCTTC. This gives the protein CASRYRPNSYNEQFF.

This clonotype was observed a handful of times. A clone one base away is much larger, so this may be a read error. The chain recombines TRBV28 with TRBJ1-5; no definite D call. V dropped 4 bases and J dropped 0 bases, with 13 bases sitting between them. The CDR3 has 16 amino acids. Germline V gene sequence: CDR1 MDHEN, CDR2 SYDVKM. The CDR3 sequence is CASSSRRIYSNQPQHF. The CDR3 nucleotides are TGTGCCAGCAGTTCAAGACGGATTTATAGCAATCAGCCCCAGCATTTT. The whole variable domain, filled in from reference TRBV28 and TRBJ1-5, reads DVKVTQSSRYLVKRTGEKVFLECVQDMDHENMFWYRQDPGLGLRLIYFSYDVKMKEKGDIPEGYSVSREKKERFSLILESASTNQTSMYLCASSSRRIYSNQPQHFGDGTRLSIL.

This clonotype has only a few counts. A read error may be the cause here, since a much bigger clone is one base away. Given the absence of the conserved phenylalanine or tryptophan at the CDR3 end, a read error is likely. V gene TRBV24-1 combines with J gene TRBJ1-2; D gene ambiguous. Germline-derived CDR1 and CDR2 are KGHDR and SFDVKD. Trimming took off 4 bases at V and 0 bases at J, with 5 bases between the two ends. This CDR3 has 13 amino acids. The CDR3: CATSEDSNYGYTS. The CDR3 DNA reads as TGTGCCACCAGTGAGGATTCTAACTATGGCTACACCTCC.

J is TRBJ1-4 and V is TRBV20-1; D gene ambiguous. Trimming left V 5 bases short and J 7 bases short, with 8 bases between. This CDR3 comprises 11 residues. Per the germline V gene, CDR1 is DFQATT and CDR2 is SNEGSKA (reference sequence). This CDR3 reads CSALFVEKLFF. The DNA for the CDR3 is TGCAGTGCTCTTTTTGTTGAAAAACTGTTTTTT.

As regards this clonotype: A much more abundant neighbour one base away suggests this may be a read error. This chain links TRBV3-1 with TRBJ2-1, with 7 bases lining up with TRBD2. J was trimmed by 0 bases and V by 4 bases; bases with no gene match: 3. The germline CDR1 and CDR2 sequences are LGHDT and YNNKEL (reference sequence). This CDR3 is 15 amino acids long. CDR3 protein: CASSPWTSSYNEQFF. The CDR3 DNA reads as TGTGCCAGCAGCCCCTGGACTAGCTCCTACAATGAGCAGTTCTTC.

This clonotype occurred a few times. A far larger clone lies a single base away; this is likely a read error. The chain combines TRBV6-1 with TRBJ1-2; no definite D call. The germline CDR1 and CDR2 sequences are MNHNS and SASEGT. The CDR3 has 12 amino acids. DNA for the CDR3: TGTGCCAGCAGTGGATCAAGCTATAGCTACACCTTC. Translated: CASSGSSYSYTF.

This clonotype was seen ten or more times. The chain recombines TRBV27 with TRBJ1-1; D unclear. This CDR3 contains 15 residues. Germline lookup yields CDR1 MNHEY and CDR2 SMNVEV (reference sequence). The ends were cut back, 5 bases at V and 5 bases at J, with 18 bases in the middle. The CDR3 loop is CASSPIPNTGTEAFF. DNA of the CDR3: TGTGCCAGCAGTCCCATACCAAACACTGGGACTGAAGCTTTCTTT.

This clonotype was seen many times. The chain has TRBV27 and TRBJ1-2; D is ambiguous. The CDR3 totals 15 residues. The V gene lost 1 base and the J gene lost 3 bases, with 12 bases spanning the gap. Germline V gene lookup returns CDR1 MNHEY and CDR2 SMNVEV (reference sequence). The CDR3 loop reads CASSLLTFSYYGYTF. In DNA form, the CDR3 reads TGTGCCAGCAGTTTATTGACATTTTCCTACTATGGCTACACCTTC.

This clonotype was recorded many times. The V call is TRBV10-3, the J call TRBJ1-1, with TRBD1 identical over 8 bases. The trim removed 5 bases at V and 4 bases at J, leaving 9 bases unmatched. This CDR3 has 15 amino acids. Germline V gene data show CDR1 as ENHRY and CDR2 as SYGVKD. The CDR3: CAISPDRGRSTEAFF. The CDR3, as DNA: TGTGCCATCAGTCCAGACAGGGGACGGAGCACTGAAGCTTTCTTT.

This clonotype was counted many times. This chain uses TRBV28 with TRBJ2-5; D may be TRBD2 (7 bases). Germline-derived CDR1 and CDR2 are MDHEN and SYDVKM. The V end lost 6 bases, the J end lost 2 bases, and 16 bases lay between the germline ends. The CDR3 has 15 amino acids. Here the CDR3 reads CASRSSGQGQETQYF. For the CDR3, the DNA is TGTGCCAGCAGGTCTAGCGGCCAGGGGCAAGAGACCCAGTACTTC.